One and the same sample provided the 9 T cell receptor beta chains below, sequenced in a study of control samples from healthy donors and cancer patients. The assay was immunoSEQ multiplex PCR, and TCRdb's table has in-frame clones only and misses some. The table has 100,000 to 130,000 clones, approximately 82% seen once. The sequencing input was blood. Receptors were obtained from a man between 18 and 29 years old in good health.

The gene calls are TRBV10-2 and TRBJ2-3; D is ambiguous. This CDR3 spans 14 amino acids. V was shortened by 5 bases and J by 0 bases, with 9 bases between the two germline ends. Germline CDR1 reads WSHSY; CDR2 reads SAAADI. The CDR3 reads CASSRRVSTDTQYF. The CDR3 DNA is TGCGCCAGCAGTAGGAGAGTTAGCACAGATACGCAGTATTTT.

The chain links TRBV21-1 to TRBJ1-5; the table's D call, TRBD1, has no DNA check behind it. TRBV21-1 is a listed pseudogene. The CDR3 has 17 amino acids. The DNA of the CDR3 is TGTGCCAGCAGCGAAAGAGGGAGACAGGGGAGCAATCAGCCCCAGCATTTT. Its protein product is CASSERGRQGSNQPQHF.

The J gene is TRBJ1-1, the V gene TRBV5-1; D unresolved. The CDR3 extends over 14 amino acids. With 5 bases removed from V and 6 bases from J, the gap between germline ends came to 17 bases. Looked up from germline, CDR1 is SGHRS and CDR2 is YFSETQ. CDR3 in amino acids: CASSHRRAGPEAFF. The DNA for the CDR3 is TGCGCCAGCAGTCATCGGCGGGCTGGGCCTGAAGCTTTCTTT.

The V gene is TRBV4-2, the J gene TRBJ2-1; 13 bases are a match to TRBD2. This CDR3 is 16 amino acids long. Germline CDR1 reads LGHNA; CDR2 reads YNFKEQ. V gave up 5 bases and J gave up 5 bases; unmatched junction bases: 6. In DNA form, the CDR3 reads TGTGCCAGCAGCTTCCGGACTAGCGGGGGCGACAATGAGCAGTTCTTC. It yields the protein CASSFRTSGGDNEQFF.

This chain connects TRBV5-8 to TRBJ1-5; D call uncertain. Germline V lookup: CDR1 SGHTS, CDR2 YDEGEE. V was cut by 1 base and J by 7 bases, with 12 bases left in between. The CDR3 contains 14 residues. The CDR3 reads CASSLYTDSQPQHF. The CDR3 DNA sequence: TGTGCCAGCAGCTTGTACACAGACTCACAGCCCCAGCATTTT.

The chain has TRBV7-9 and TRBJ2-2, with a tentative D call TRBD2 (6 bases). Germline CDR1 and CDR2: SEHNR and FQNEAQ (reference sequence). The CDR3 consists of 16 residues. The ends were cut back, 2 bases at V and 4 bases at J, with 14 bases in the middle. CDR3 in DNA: TGTGCCAGCAGCTTAACCGGGGGAGACCCCACCGGGGAGCTGTTTTTT. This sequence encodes CASSLTGGDPTGELFF.

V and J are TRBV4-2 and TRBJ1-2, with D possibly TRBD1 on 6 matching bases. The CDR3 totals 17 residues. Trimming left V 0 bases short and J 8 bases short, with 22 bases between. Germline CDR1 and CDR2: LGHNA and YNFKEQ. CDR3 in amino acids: CASSQDASDTRGGGYTF. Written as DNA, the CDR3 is TGTGCCAGCAGCCAAGATGCATCGGACACTCGAGGGGGGGGCTACACCTTC.

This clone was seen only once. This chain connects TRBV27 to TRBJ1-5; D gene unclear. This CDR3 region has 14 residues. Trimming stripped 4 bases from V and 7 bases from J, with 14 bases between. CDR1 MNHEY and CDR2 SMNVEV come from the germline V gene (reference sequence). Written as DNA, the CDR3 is TGTGCCAGCAGTTCCTACAACCACGACCAGCCCCAGCATTTT. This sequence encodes CASSSYNHDQPQHF.

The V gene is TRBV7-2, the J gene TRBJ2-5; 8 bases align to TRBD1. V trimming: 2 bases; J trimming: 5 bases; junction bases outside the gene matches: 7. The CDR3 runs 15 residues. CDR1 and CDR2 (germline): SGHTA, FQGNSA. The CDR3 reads CASSLIAGGDETQYF. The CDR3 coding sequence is TGTGCCAGCAGCTTAATCGCAGGGGGCGATGAGACCCAGTACTTC.